What follows describes a single T cell receptor (beta chain). Its matching antigen is unknown. This record comes from a study of cytomegalovirus exposure and HLA in healthy donors. Study details: Genotyping of hundreds of donors showed that about 84% belonged to the Caucasian-associated ancestry cluster.

A multiplex PCR was run with 60 Vbeta primers and 13 Jbeta primers. Data came from immunoSEQ multiplex PCR; TCRdb stores just in-frame clones and leaves some out. The sample has some 150,000 clones, approximately 82% seen once. Samples came from healthy bone marrow donors. The study, taken as a whole, reports: A list of 150 to 200 TCR beta chains associated with cytomegalovirus was given.

Germline V lookup: CDR1 SNHLY, CDR2 FYNNEI. V lost 7 bases to trimming and J lost 4 bases; unmatched junction nucleotides: 4. There are 14 residues in the CDR3. The rearrangement uses TRBV2 and TRBJ2-2, with 9 bases matching TRBD2. This TCR derives from a woman aged 50 to 65 in good health and CMV-seropositive. Specimen: PBMCs. The CDR3 protein is CASKAGGLTGELFF. The CDR3 coding sequence is TGTGCCAGCAAAGCGGGGGGCCTCACCGGGGAGCTGTTTTTT.